The next 15 T cell receptor beta chains were all read from a single sample in a study of identical twins. TCRdb passed the 5' RACE reads through MiXCR, listing each CDR3 protein once. Among 650,000 to 750,000 distinct CDR3 sequences listed, approximately 21% were seen once. The sample also formed part of further work on T cells expressing NK-cell markers.

Sequenced: PBMCs. Receptors originate from a woman younger than 30 in good health.

The gene calls are TRBV20-1 and TRBJ1-1; D gene uncertain. The CDR3 runs to 10 residues. V was trimmed by 3 bases and J by 6 bases, leaving 5 bases between them. Germline assignment: CDR1 DFQATT and CDR2 SNEGSKA (reference sequence). CDR3: CSARASEAFF. The DNA of the CDR3 is TGCAGTGCTAGGGCGTCTGAAGCTTTCTTT.

This clonotype came up many times. The V and J genes are TRBV7-6 and TRBJ2-7, with 7 bases lining up with TRBD1. Germline V lookup: CDR1 SGHVS, CDR2 FNYEAQ. This CDR3 spans 15 amino acids. V shed 3 bases and J 0 bases; nucleotides not matched to a gene: 5. CDR3 sequence: CASSLGQTFSYEQYF. CDR3 in DNA: TGTGCCAGCAGCTTGGGACAGACCTTCTCCTACGAGCAGTACTTC.

This clonotype was seen a few times. The CDR3 sequence: CSARGASGVNEQFF. The CDR3 DNA reads as TGCAGTGCTAGAGGGGCTAGCGGGGTCAATGAGCAGTTCTTC. The chain employs TRBV20-1 and TRBJ2-1, with 9 bases lining up with TRBD2. V dropped 1 base and J dropped 6; count of bases not matched to a gene: 4. Germline CDR1 DFQATT, CDR2 SNEGSKA (reference sequence). CDR3 length equals 14 residues.

V gene TRBV5-1 combines with J gene TRBJ2-3; no definite D call. The CDR3 is 14 residues long. Per germline, CDR1 SGHRS and CDR2 YFSETQ. The ends were cut back, 4 bases at V and 0 bases at J, with 9 bases in the middle. The CDR3 DNA follows: TGCGCCAGCAGCCACACCTCGAGCACAGATACGCAGTATTTT. This codes for CASSHTSSTDTQYF.

At least ten counts were recorded for this clonotype. J is TRBJ2-2 and V is TRBV5-1; 7 nucleotides match TRBD1. The CDR3 has 15 amino acids. CDR1 is SGHRS, CDR2 YFSETQ, per germline. V lost 4 bases, J lost 2 bases, and 5 bases stayed unmatched. This chain's CDR3 is CASSKGTVNTGELFF. CDR3 coding DNA: TGCGCCAGCAGCAAGGGGACAGTCAACACCGGGGAGCTGTTTTTT.

This clonotype was recorded once. The V gene is TRBV24-1, the J gene TRBJ2-2; 11 nucleotides match TRBD1. This CDR3 spans 18 amino acids. The V gene's germline CDR1 is KGHDR and CDR2 SFDVKD. V lost 3 bases to trimming and J lost 0 bases; unmatched junction nucleotides: 5. The CDR3 region has the DNA TGTGCCACCAGTGATGCGGGACAGGGGGAGTCGAACACCGGGGAGCTGTTTTTT. Encoded protein: CATSDAGQGESNTGELFF.

The chain joins TRBV5-1 to TRBJ2-1; 10 bases map to TRBD1. The CDR3 is 15 residues long. Germline CDR1 and CDR2: SGHRS and YFSETQ. After removal of 0 bases from V and 6 bases from J, the junction contained 3 bases not matched to a gene. CDR3 bases: TGCGCCAGCAGCTTGGCGGGACAGGGGACCAATGAGCAGTTCTTC. It translates to CASSLAGQGTNEQFF.

The V and J genes are TRBV29-1 and TRBJ1-2; 9 bases are shared with TRBD1. The CDR3 extends over 13 amino acids. Germline V gene sequence: CDR1 SQVTM, CDR2 ANQGSEA. Germline trimming cut 7 bases from V and 8 bases from J; bases unmatched to any gene: 11. The CDR3 loop reads CSAGGQGLSGYTF. CDR3 in DNA: TGCAGCGCGGGCGGACAGGGGCTCAGCGGCTACACCTTC.

CDR3: CASRKGLMDEQFF. The CDR3 region has the DNA TGTGCCAGCAGAAAAGGACTGATGGATGAGCAGTTCTTC. The V and J genes are TRBV12-3 or TRBV12-4 and TRBJ2-1, with TRBD2 as a possible D gene (5 bases). The V and J ends lost 6 bases and 8 bases respectively, with 14 bases between them. The CDR3 consists of 13 residues.

The chain combines TRBV5-1 with TRBJ1-1, with D unclear. The ends were cut back, 0 bases at V and 2 bases at J, with 5 bases in the middle. The CDR3 length is 13 residues. Germline lookup yields CDR1 SGHRS and CDR2 YFSETQ. This CDR3 reads CASSLGFNTEAFF. DNA for the CDR3: TGCGCCAGCAGCTTGGGCTTTAACACTGAAGCTTTCTTT.

The V and J genes are TRBV5-1 and TRBJ2-1, with D perhaps TRBD2 (6 bases). CDR1 and CDR2 (germline): SGHRS, YFSETQ. This CDR3 has 16 amino acids. Trimming took 4 bases from V and 0 from J, leaving 14 bases between them. Written as DNA, the CDR3 is TGCGCCAGCAGCCTTATCGGAGGGAGCTCCTACAATGAGCAGTTCTTC. Encoded protein: CASSLIGGSSYNEQFF.

The rearrangement joins TRBV20-1 to TRBJ2-3, with TRBD2 identical over 8 bases. V dropped 5 bases and J dropped 6; count of bases not matched to a gene: 4. The germline CDR1 and CDR2 sequences are DFQATT and SNEGSKA (reference sequence). This CDR3 is built from 12 residues. CDR3: CSAVTSEDTQYF. CDR3 in DNA: TGCAGTGCTGTGACTAGCGAGGATACGCAGTATTTT.

V and J are TRBV24-1 and TRBJ1-1; 8 bases are shared with TRBD1. CDR1 is KGHDR, CDR2 SFDVKD, per germline. There are 12 residues in the CDR3. The V and J ends lost 4 bases and 8 bases, in that order; junction bases with no gene match: 2. CDR3 amino acids: CATSDDRGEAFF. In DNA, the CDR3 is TGTGCCACCAGTGACGACAGGGGCGAAGCTTTCTTT.

The table lists this clonotype with many counts. The rearrangement uses TRBV5-1 and TRBJ2-5; D is unclear. With 2 bases removed from V and 5 bases from J, the gap between germline ends came to 13 bases. Germline V gene sequence: CDR1 SGHRS, CDR2 YFSETQ. This CDR3 contains 14 residues. The CDR3 DNA is TGCGCCAGCAGCTTTAGGACGATGTACGAGACCCAGTACTTC. Translation gives CASSFRTMYETQYF.

This clonotype was counted only a few times. The rearrangement uses TRBV11-2 and TRBJ2-2, with D hard to call. The ends were cut back, 5 bases at V and 5 bases at J, with 12 bases in the middle. This CDR3 spans 14 amino acids. CDR1 and CDR2 (germline): SGHAT, FQNNGV. CDR3 region: CASSAGPGTGELFF. As DNA, the CDR3 is TGTGCCAGCAGCGCTGGACCTGGGACCGGGGAGCTGTTTTTT.